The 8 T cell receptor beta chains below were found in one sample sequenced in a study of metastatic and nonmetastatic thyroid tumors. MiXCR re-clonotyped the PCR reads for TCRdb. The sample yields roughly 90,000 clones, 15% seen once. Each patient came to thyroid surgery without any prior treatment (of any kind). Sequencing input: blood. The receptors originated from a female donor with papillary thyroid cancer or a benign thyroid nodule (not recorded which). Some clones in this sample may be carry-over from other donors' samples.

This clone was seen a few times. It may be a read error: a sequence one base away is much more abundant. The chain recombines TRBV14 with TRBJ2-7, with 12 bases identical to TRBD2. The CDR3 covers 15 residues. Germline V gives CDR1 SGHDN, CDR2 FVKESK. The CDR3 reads CASIQIGLAGHEQYF. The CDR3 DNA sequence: TGTGCCAGCATCCAAATTGGACTAGCGGGGCACGAGCAGTACTTC.

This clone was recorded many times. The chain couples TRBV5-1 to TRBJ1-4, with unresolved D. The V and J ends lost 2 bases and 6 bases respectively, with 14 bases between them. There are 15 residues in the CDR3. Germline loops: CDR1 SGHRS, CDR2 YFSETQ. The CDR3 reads CASSFQRERDEKLFF. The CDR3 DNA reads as TGCGCCAGCAGCTTCCAGCGGGAGAGGGATGAAAAACTGTTTTTT.

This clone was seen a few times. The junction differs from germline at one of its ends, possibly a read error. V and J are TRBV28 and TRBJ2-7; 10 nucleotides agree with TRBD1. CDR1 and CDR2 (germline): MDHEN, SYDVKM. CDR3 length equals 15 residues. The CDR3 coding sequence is TGTGCCAGCAGTACGCTGACAGGGGGCATGTATGGGCATCACTTC. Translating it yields CASSTLTGGMYGHHF.

The CDR3 region has the DNA TGTGCCAGCAGTTACTTCGGGACTAGGGGCTACGAGCAGTACTTC. Its protein product is CASSYFGTRGYEQYF. The rearrangement links TRBV6-2 or TRBV6-3 to TRBJ2-7; 8 nucleotides match TRBD2. V was pared by 1 base and J by 3 bases, with 5 bases of the junction left unmatched. CDR3 size: 15 residues. CDR1 and CDR2 (germline): MNHEY, SVGEGT.

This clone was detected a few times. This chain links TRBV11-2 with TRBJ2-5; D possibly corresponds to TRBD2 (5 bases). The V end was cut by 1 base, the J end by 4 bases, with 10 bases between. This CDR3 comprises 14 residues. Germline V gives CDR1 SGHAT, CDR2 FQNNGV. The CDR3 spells CASSLGEGRETQYF. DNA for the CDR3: TGTGCCAGCAGCTTAGGAGAGGGAAGAGAGACCCAGTACTTC. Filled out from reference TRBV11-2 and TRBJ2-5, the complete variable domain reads EAGVAQSPRYKIIEKRQSVAFWCNPISGHATLYWYQQILGQGPKLLIQFQNNGVVDDSQLPKDRFSAERLKGVDSTLKIQPAKLEDSAVYLCASSLGEGRETQYFGPGTRLLVL.

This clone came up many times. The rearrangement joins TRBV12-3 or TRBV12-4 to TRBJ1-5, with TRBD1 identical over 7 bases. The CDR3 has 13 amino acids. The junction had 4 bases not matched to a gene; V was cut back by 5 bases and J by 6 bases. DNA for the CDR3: TGTGCCAGCAGTACCTCAGGGGGTCAGCCCCAGCATTTT. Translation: CASSTSGGQPQHF.

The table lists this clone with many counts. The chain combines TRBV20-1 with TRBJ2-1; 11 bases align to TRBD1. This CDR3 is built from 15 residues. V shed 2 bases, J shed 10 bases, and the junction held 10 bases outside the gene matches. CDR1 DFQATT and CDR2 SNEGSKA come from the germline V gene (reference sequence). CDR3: CSARRPGTGGREQFF. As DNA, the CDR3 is TGCAGTGCTAGACGTCCCGGGACAGGGGGGAGGGAGCAGTTCTTC.

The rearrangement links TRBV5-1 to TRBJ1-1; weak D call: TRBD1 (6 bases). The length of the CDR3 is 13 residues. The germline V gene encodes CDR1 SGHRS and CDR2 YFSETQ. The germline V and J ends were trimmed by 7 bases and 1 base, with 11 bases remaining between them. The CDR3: CASEGVGNTEAFF. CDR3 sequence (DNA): TGCGCCAGCGAGGGGGTTGGGAACACTGAAGCTTTCTTT.